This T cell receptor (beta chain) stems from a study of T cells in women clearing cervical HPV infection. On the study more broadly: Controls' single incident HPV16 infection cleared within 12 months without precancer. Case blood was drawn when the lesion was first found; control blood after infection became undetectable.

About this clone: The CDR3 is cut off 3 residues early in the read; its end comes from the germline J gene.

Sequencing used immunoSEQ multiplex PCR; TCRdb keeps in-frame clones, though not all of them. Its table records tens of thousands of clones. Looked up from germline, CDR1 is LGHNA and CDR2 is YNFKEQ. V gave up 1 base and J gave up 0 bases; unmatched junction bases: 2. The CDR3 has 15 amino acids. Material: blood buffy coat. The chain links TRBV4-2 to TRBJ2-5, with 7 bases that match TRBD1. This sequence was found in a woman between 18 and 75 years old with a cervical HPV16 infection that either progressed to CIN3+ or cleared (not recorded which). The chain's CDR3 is CASSQVDRDQETQYF. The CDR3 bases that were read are TGTGCCAGCAGCCAAGTAGACAGGGACCAAGAGACC.